These 19 T cell receptor beta chains were sequenced from one sample in a study of shared clonotypes between healthy human individuals (dated by TCRdb to about 2020). The method behind the library was the immunoSEQ multiplex PCR assay. The clones in this table, taken by TCRdb from immuneACCESS, are in-frame only. Not every clone is retained; where verified, under half of the shortfall comes from an unresolved V gene, and the cause of the rest is unknown. Within this sample are more than 1.2 million clones, with approximately 98.5% of them counted one time only. Around 0.38% of the sample goes to the ten largest clones. The sequenced sample consisted of naive CD4+ T cells sorted from blood. Reading the label with the study, this specimen's cell subset or site is: CD45RA+ positively selected. The receptors were gathered from a man aged 25-45 years in good health.

The V gene is TRBV5-4, the J gene TRBJ2-7; D may be TRBD2 (5 bases). CDR3 length equals 15 residues. The V and J ends lost 0 bases and 0 bases respectively, with 10 bases between them. The germline V gene encodes CDR1 SGHNT and CDR2 YYREEE (reference sequence). The CDR3 region is CASSLESGSSYEQYF. The DNA for the CDR3 is TGTGCCAGCAGCTTGGAGTCGGGGAGCTCCTACGAGCAGTACTTC.

Of note for this clone: The same CDR3 is also encoded by other DNA sequences in this sample. The rearrangement uses TRBV5-1 and TRBJ2-7; 10 bases line up with TRBD2. CDR3 length: 15 amino acids. The V gene's germline CDR1 is SGHRS and CDR2 YFSETQ. The junction had 2 bases not matched to a gene; V was cut back by 0 bases and J by 2 bases. The DNA for the CDR3 is TGCGCCAGCAGCTTGGAAGCGGGAGGGCCCTACGAGCAGTACTTC. Protein: CASSLEAGGPYEQYF.

The chain uses TRBV5-1 and TRBJ2-2; no clear D gene. V was pared by 8 bases and J by 2 bases, with 16 bases between. The CDR3 totals 15 residues. Germline CDR1 is SGHRS and CDR2 is YFSETQ. Here the CDR3 reads CASQKAVGNTGELFF. Written as DNA, the CDR3 is TGCGCCAGTCAGAAAGCAGTGGGTAACACCGGGGAGCTGTTTTTT.

The rearrangement joins TRBV5-1 to TRBJ2-3; D may be TRBD1 (5 bases). Germline V gene data show CDR1 as SGHRS and CDR2 as YFSETQ. The CDR3 covers 14 residues. With 3 bases removed from V and 3 bases from J, the gap between germline ends came to 11 bases. CDR3 in amino acids: CASSYTSGTDTQYF. Here the CDR3 DNA reads TGCGCCAGCAGCTACACCTCAGGGACAGATACGCAGTATTTT.

This sequence joins TRBV7-9 and TRBJ2-3; 8 bases align to TRBD2. The CDR3 spans 15 residues. The germline V gene encodes CDR1 SEHNR and CDR2 FQNEAQ (reference sequence). Losses at the gene ends were 7 bases for V and 5 bases for J; bases not matched to a gene: 11. CDR3 in amino acids: CASKTSGGGVDTQYF. DNA for the CDR3: TGTGCCAGCAAAACCAGCGGGGGCGGGGTAGATACGCAGTATTTT.

A word on this clone: A read error may be the cause here, since a much bigger clone is one base away. The chain links TRBV6-1 to TRBJ2-7; 10 positions agree with TRBD1. This CDR3 region has 14 residues. CDR1 MNHNS and CDR2 SASEGT come from the germline V gene. V shed 5 bases and J 2 bases; nucleotides not matched to a gene: 3. CDR3 sequence reads: CASSTGTGAYEQYF. Here the CDR3 DNA reads TGTGCCAGCAGTACCGGGACAGGGGCCTACGAGCAGTACTTC.

The rearrangement uses TRBV7-2 and TRBJ2-7; D is perhaps TRBD2 (5 bases). V was pared by 1 base and J by 4 bases, with 14 bases between. Germline V gene lookup returns CDR1 SGHTA and CDR2 FQGNSA. CDR3 size: 15 residues. In DNA, the CDR3 is TGTGCCAGCAGCTTAGAGGGAGTGTTATTATACGAGCAGTACTTC. Translation gives CASSLEGVLLYEQYF.

DNA of the CDR3: TGCGCCAGCGGGCGAGACTGGGACAATGAGCAGTTCTTC. Translated: CASGRDWDNEQFF. The chain joins TRBV4-3 to TRBJ2-1; D not certain. Germline CDR1 LGHNA, CDR2 YSLEER. V was trimmed by 8 bases and J by 5 bases, leaving 13 bases between them. The CDR3 is made up of 13 amino acids.

V usage is TRBV28 and J usage is TRBJ1-1, with D perhaps matching TRBD1 (6 bases). Germline loops: CDR1 MDHEN, CDR2 SYDVKM. The V gene lost 7 bases and the J gene lost 4 bases, with 10 bases spanning the gap. The CDR3 has 12 amino acids. The CDR3 is CASNRVSTEAFF. CDR3 coding DNA: TGTGCCAGCAACAGGGTGAGCACTGAAGCTTTCTTT.

The chain is built from TRBV27 and TRBJ2-1; TRBD1 matches 7 bases. Germline CDR1 and CDR2: MNHEY and SMNVEV (reference sequence). The CDR3 length is 15 residues. The junction had 6 bases not matched to a gene; V was cut back by 5 bases and J by 2 bases. DNA of the CDR3: TGTGCCAGCAGTCCGGGGACAGTAACCTACAATGAGCAGTTCTTC. It encodes CASSPGTVTYNEQFF.

The chain links TRBV7-2 to TRBJ2-7, with TRBD2 matching over 11 bases. This CDR3 has 16 amino acids. Germline CDR1 reads SGHTA; CDR2 reads FQGNSA. J was trimmed by 2 bases and V by 3 bases; bases with no gene match: 6. The chain's CDR3 is CASSLTSGTPTYEQYF. CDR3 bases: TGTGCCAGCAGCTTGACTAGCGGGACCCCTACCTACGAGCAGTACTTC. Using reference TRBV7-2 and TRBJ2-7 for the parts outside the CDR3, the full variable domain is GAGVSQSPSNKVTEKGKDVELRCDPISGHTALYWYRQSLGQGLEFLIYFQGNSAPDKSGLPSDRFSAERTGGSVSTLTIQRTQQEDSAVYLCASSLTSGTPTYEQYFGPGTRLTVT.

The chain recombines TRBV18 with TRBJ2-1, with 12 bases identical to TRBD2. This CDR3 has 16 amino acids. V trimming: 7 bases; J trimming: 5 bases; junction bases outside the gene matches: 9. Germline values: CDR1 KGHSH, CDR2 LQKENI. CDR3 residues: CASCETSGSSNNEQFF. CDR3 nucleotides: TGTGCCAGCTGTGAGACTAGCGGGAGTTCAAACAATGAGCAGTTCTTC.

The rearrangement joins TRBV28 to TRBJ2-7, with 9 positions matching TRBD2. Germline V CDR1 and CDR2: MDHEN, SYDVKM. With V trimmed by 8 bases and J by 5 bases, 4 bases remained unmatched. The CDR3 sequence is 12 residues long. CDR3 region: CASLAGLNEQYF. CDR3 nucleotides: TGTGCCAGCCTAGCGGGATTGAACGAGCAGTACTTC.

The chain recombines TRBV5-1 with TRBJ2-1; 12 bases are a match to TRBD2. This CDR3 has 15 amino acids. V lost 4 bases to trimming and J lost 13 bases; unmatched junction nucleotides: 12. Germline CDR1 is SGHRS and CDR2 is YFSETQ. CDR3: CASSLDLAGGMEQFF. As DNA, the CDR3 is TGCGCCAGCAGCCTGGACCTAGCGGGAGGGATGGAACAGTTCTTC. Full variable domain (remainder filled in from reference TRBV5-1 and TRBJ2-1): KAGVTQTPRYLIKTRGQQVTLSCSPISGHRSVSWYQQTPGQGLQFLFEYFSETQRNKGNFPGRFSGRQFSNSRSEMNVSTLELGDSALYLCASSLDLAGGMEQFFGPGTRLTVL.

The genes are TRBV20-1 and TRBJ2-5, with D hard to call. Germline V gene sequence: CDR1 DFQATT, CDR2 SNEGSKA (reference sequence). The CDR3 runs 11 residues. The V end was cut by 3 bases, the J end by 5 bases, with 7 bases between. CDR3 region: CSARMVETQYF. As DNA, the CDR3 is TGCAGTGCTAGGATGGTGGAGACCCAGTACTTC.

The rearrangement uses TRBV7-2 and TRBJ2-1; D unclear. CDR3 length equals 13 residues. Trimming shortened V by 1 base and J by 12 bases, and 13 bases separated the two germline ends. Germline V gene data show CDR1 as SGHTA and CDR2 as FQGNSA. The CDR3 loop reads CASSLVKPNGQFF. The CDR3, as DNA: TGTGCCAGCAGCTTAGTGAAGCCTAACGGGCAGTTCTTC.

V gene TRBV10-1 combines with J gene TRBJ2-2, with 11 bases matching TRBD2. J lost 4 bases, V lost 6 bases, and 4 bases had no gene match. Germline V gene sequence: CDR1 WNHNN, CDR2 SYGVQD (reference sequence). This CDR3 region has 15 residues. The CDR3, as DNA: TGCGCCAGCAGCTCCCTAGCGGGAGGCACCGGGGAGCTGTTTTTT. Its translation is CASSSLAGGTGELFF.

The rearrangement links TRBV11-1 to TRBJ2-7; tentatively, D is TRBD1 (5 bases). V was trimmed by 6 bases and J by 3 bases, leaving 18 bases between them. Germline lookup yields CDR1 SGHAT and CDR2 FQDESV (reference sequence). The CDR3 contains 15 residues. Written as DNA, the CDR3 is TGTGCCAGCAGAGAGGACAACGAGGTAATCTACGAGCAGTACTTC. It yields the protein CASREDNEVIYEQYF.

The V call is TRBV6-4, the J call TRBJ2-1; possibly TRBD1 for D (6 bases). The CDR3 contains 14 residues. Germline V gene lookup returns CDR1 MRHNA and CDR2 SNTAGT. The germline V and J ends were trimmed by 4 bases and 4 bases, with 11 bases remaining between them. The CDR3 DNA follows: TGTGCCAGCAGTGTGGACAGTTTGTACAATGAGCAGTTCTTC. It specifies CASSVDSLYNEQFF.